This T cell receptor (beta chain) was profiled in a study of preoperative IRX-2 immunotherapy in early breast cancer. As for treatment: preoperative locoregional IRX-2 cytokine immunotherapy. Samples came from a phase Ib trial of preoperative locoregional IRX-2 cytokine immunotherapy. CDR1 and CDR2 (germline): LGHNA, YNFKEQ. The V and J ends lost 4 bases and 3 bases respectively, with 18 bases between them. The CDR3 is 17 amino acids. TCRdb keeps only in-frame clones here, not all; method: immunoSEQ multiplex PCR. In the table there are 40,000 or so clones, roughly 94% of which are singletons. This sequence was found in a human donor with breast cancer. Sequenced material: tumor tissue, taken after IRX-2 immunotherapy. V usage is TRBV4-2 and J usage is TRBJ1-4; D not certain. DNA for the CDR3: TGTGCCAGCAGCCCCACAAGGTTCAGGAGGTCTAATGAAAAACTGTTTTTT. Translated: CASSPTRFRRSNEKLFF.